The clone carrying this T cell receptor beta chain was observed a few times. Its antigen is unknown. This sample stems from a study of blood T cells in healthy people across ages. Germline CDR1 is DFQATT and CDR2 is SNEGSKA (reference sequence). V shed 3 bases, J shed 3 bases, and the junction held 3 bases outside the gene matches. The length of the CDR3 is 14 residues. Through a sample-barcoded 5' primer and a J-beta primer mix, a second PCR was run for roughly 6 to 11 cycles. TCRdb recomputed calls from the 5' RACE reads with MiXCR, one row per CDR3 protein. The sample lists around 1.5 million distinct CDR3 sequences, around 36% occurring once. Study results and limitations: It was held that the diversity estimates obtained from one million T cells were underestimates. Older individuals had lower TCR beta diversity per million T cells (the decline was roughly linear).

The sequencing sample was made of blood. The chain joins TRBV20-1 to TRBJ2-3, with 10 bases fitting TRBD1. This receptor was taken from a woman under 40 in good health. The CDR3 DNA reads TGCAGTGCTAGGGGACAGGGGTGGACAGATACGCAGTATTTT. This sequence encodes CSARGQGWTDTQYF.